This T cell receptor beta chain was captured in a study of low-dose radiotherapy and immunotherapy resistance in tumors. Documented time point: after trial treatment. Described treatment: LDRT plus nivolumab, ipilimumab, low-dose cyclophosphamide and aspirin (RACIN trial). Alpha- and beta-chain coverage of first-strand cDNA came from TRAV- and TRBV-specific primers. The TCRs were subjected to amplification over roughly 18 PCR cycles employing a constant-region primer in conjunction with a V-primer adapter. TCRdb processed the reads anew with MiXCR; each CDR3 protein has one entry. The sample has tens of thousands of distinct CDR3 sequences; 20% to 25% are singletons. This clonotype appeared many times. CDR3 length: 17 residues. Trimming removed 4 bases from V and 2 bases from J, with 24 bases in between. CDR1 DFQATT and CDR2 SNEGSKA come from the germline V gene (reference sequence).

V and J are TRBV20-1 and TRBJ2-7; no reliable D call. Sample: PBMCs, taken after low-dose radiotherapy plus immunotherapy. The receptor was isolated from a female donor with ovarian cancer. For the CDR3, the DNA is TGCAGTGCTAACCCCGGACGGTCAACCGTAAGCGCCTACGAGCAGTACTTC. It is translated as CSANPGRSTVSAYEQYF.